This TCR beta chain was identified in a study of cytomegalovirus exposure and HLA in healthy donors. General study findings and limits: Earlier analysis found most TCR beta V segments productive about 87% or about 30% of the time.

This clone was seen a single time. What it recognizes is unknown. The PCR had 60 Vbeta and 13 Jbeta primers. The assay was immunoSEQ multiplex PCR, and TCRdb's table has in-frame clones only and misses some. This sample has 150,000 or so clones, with around 79% found just once. The material sequenced was PBMCs. The source is a woman between 40 and 50 years old in good health and CMV-seronegative.

The CDR3 region has the DNA TGCGCCAGCAGCCACGGGGGGCCCCAAGAGACCCAGTACTTC. As protein: CASSHGGPQETQYF. The chain uses TRBV4-1 and TRBJ2-5, with D perhaps TRBD2 (7 bases). Trimming removed 3 bases from V and 1 base from J, with 9 bases in between. This CDR3 is 14 amino acids long. CDR1 is MGHRA and CDR2 is YSYEKL in the germline V gene.